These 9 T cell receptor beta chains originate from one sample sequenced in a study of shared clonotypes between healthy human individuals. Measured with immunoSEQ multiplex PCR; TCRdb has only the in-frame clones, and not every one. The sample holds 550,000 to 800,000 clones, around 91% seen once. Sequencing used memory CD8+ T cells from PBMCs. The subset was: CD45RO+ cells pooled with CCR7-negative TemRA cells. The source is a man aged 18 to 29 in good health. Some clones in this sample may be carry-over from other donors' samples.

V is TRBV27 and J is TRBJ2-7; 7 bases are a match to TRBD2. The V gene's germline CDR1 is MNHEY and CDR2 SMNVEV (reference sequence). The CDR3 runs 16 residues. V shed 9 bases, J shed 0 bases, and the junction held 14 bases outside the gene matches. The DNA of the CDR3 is TGTGCCAGTTCGACAGTGAGGGAGGGAAACTCCTACGAGCAGTACTTC. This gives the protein CASSTVREGNSYEQYF.

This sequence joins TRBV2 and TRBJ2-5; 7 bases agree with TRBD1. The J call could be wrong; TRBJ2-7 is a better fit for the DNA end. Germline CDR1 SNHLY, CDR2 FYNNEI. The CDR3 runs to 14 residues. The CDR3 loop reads CAGHSTTGSNEQYF. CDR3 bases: TGTGCCGGCCACTCAACGACAGGGTCGAACGAGCAGTACTTC.

This CDR3 reads CASSWAGGYEQYF. CDR3 nucleotide sequence: TGTGCCAGCAGTTGGGCGGGAGGGTACGAGCAGTACTTC. The chain combines TRBV6-6 with TRBJ2-7; TRBD2 matches at 9 bases. Looked up from germline, CDR1 is MNHNY and CDR2 is SVGAGI (reference sequence). The CDR3 contains 13 residues. Germline trimming cut 4 bases from V and 4 bases from J; bases unmatched to any gene: 2.

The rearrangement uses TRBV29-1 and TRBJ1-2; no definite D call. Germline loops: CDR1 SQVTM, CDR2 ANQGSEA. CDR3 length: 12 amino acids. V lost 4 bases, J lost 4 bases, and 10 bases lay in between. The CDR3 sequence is CSVVRSGYGYTF. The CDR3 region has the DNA TGCAGCGTTGTGCGCAGTGGCTATGGCTACACCTTC. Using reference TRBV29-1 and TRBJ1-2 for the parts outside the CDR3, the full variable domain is SAVISQKPSRDICQRGTSLTIQCQVDSQVTMMFWYRQQPGQSLTLIATANQGSEATYESGFVIDKFPISRPNLTFSTLTVSNMSPEDSSIYLCSVVRSGYGYTFGSGTRLTVV.

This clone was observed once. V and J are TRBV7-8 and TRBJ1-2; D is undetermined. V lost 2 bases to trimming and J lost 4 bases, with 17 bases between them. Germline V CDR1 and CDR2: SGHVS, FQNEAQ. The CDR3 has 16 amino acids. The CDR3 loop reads CASSLPHREQAYGYTF. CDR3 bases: TGTGCCAGCAGCTTACCCCACCGGGAGCAGGCCTATGGCTACACCTTC.

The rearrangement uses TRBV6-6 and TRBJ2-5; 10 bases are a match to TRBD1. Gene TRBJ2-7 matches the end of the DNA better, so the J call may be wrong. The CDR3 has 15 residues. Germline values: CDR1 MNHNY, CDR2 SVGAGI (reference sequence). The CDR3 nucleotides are TGTGCCAGCAGCCCGGGGGACAGGGGAGCCTACGAGCAGTACTTC. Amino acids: CASSPGDRGAYEQYF.

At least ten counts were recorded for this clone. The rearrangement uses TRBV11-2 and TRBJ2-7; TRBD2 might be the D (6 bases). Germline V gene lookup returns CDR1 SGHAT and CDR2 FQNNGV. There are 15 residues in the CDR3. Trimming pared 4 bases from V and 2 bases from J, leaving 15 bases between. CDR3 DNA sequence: TGTGCCAGCAGCTCCTGGGCGGGGACCGCCTACGAGCAGTACTTC. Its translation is CASSSWAGTAYEQYF.

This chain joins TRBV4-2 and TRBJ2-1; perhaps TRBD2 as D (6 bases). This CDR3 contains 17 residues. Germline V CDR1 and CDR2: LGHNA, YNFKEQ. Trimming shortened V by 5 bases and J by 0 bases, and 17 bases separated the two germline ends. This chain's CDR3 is CASSSLLATGSYNEQFF. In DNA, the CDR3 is TGTGCCAGCAGCTCACTACTAGCTACGGGCTCCTACAATGAGCAGTTCTTC.

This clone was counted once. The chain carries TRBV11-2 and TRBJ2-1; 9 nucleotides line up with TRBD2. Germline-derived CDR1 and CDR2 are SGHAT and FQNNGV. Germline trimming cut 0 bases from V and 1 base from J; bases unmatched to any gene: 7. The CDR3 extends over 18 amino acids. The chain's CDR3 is CASSLDIVLAGSYNEQFF. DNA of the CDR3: TGTGCCAGCAGCTTAGATATCGTGCTAGCGGGGTCCTACAATGAGCAGTTCTTC.